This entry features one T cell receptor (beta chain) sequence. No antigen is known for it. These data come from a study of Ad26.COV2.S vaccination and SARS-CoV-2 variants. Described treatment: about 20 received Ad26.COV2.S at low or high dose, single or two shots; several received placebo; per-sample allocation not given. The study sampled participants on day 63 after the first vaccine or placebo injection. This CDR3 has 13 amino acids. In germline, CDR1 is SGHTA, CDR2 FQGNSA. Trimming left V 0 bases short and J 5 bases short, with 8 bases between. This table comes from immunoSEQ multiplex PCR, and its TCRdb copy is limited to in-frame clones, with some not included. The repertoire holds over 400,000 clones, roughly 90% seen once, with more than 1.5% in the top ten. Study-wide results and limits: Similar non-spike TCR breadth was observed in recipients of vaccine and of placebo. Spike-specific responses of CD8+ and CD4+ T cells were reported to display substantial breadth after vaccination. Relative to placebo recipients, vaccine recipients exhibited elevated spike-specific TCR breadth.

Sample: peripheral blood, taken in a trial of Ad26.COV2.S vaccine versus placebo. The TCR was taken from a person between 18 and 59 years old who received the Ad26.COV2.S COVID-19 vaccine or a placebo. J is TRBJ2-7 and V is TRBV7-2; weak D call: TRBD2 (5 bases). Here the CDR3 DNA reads TGTGCCAGCAGCTTAGCCCTAGCCGACGAGCAGTACTTC. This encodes CASSLALADEQYF.